This T cell receptor beta chain was recovered during a study of CD8+ T cells in alopecia areata. The CDR3 loop spans 12 amino acids. The V gene's germline CDR1 is MSHET and CDR2 SYDVDS. J lost 4 bases, V lost 6 bases, and 1 base had no gene match. General study points: Lesional scalp exceeded normal scalp in clonality, especially in alopecia totalis/universalis.

Pooled cells of cutaneous lymph node origin were sorted on CD4, CD8alpha, NKG2D, NKG2ACE and other markers. Concerning this clone: Its antigen is not identified. Gene names refer to mouse genes. The read ends 4 residues before the CDR3 terminus; that terminus is restored from the germline J gene.

cDNA reverse transcribed from extracted RNA served as the sequencing template. Repertoires were generated with immunoSEQ multiplex PCR, while TCRdb's copy carries only in-frame clones and drops some. The sample is made up of approximately 300,000 clones, none counted only once. Material for sequencing was CD4+ T cells sorted from a lymph node. V is TRBV29 and J is TRBJ1-1; 8 bases are a match to TRBD1. The TCR sequence derives from a C3H/HeJ mouse with alopecia areata. This strain's MHC haplotype is H2-k. The part of the CDR3 DNA that was read is TGTGCTAGCAGGACAGGGGCCACA. This encodes CASRTGAT. In full, the CDR3 reads CASRTGATEVFF.